The T cell receptor beta chain described here comes from a study of blood T cell repertoires in COVID-19. In regard to this clone: Distinct nucleotide sequences in the sample also encode this CDR3.

Original handling: Using reference gene primer amplification, nucleated cell counts were estimated. TCRdb's copy holds only in-frame clones and misses some; the assay was immunoSEQ multiplex PCR. D and trimming were read from the DNA, whereas the V and J calls and clone size are those reported in that table. The sample lists roughly 150,000 clones, around 79% occurring once. CDR1 is LNHDA, CDR2 SQIVND, per germline (reference sequence). The CDR3 length is 12 residues. V lost 1 base, J lost 7 bases, and 5 bases lay in between. This receptor was identified in an older woman with COVID-19, enrolled during active disease. This rearrangement joins TRBV19 to TRBJ1-5; possibly TRBD1 for D (5 bases). Sequencing was done on a sample of peripheral blood. CDR3 sequence reads: CASSIAGQPQHF. The DNA of the CDR3 is TGTGCCAGTAGTATAGCAGGGCAGCCCCAGCATTTT.